These T cell receptor beta chains were read from a single sample in a study of blood T cell repertoires in COVID-19. The table came from immunoSEQ multiplex PCR; TCRdb's copy has only in-frame clones and leaves some out. This sample carries roughly 230,000 clones, about 80% of them seen once, and the ten largest clones take 3.4%. Sample: PBMCs or T cells enriched from blood (not recorded which). The receptors here all came from a man between 50 and 59 years old who had recovered from COVID-19. Each CDR3 is given with its conserved first and last residue. The order of the fields is clone size, D gene, J gene, V gene, CDR3 length, CDR3 protein, CDR3 DNA. A D gene is named only where the DNA matches it firmly. Where a row states a size, it is once, few, many or the class of an expanded clone; other rows omit it.

clone size: NA; D gene: TRBD2; J gene: TRBJ2-3; V gene: TRBV9; CDR3 length: 15; CDR3 protein: CASSFHSGETDTQYF; CDR3 DNA: TGTGCCAGCAGCTTTCATAGCGGGGAAACAGATACGCAGTATTTT
clone size: once; D gene: TRBD1; J gene: TRBJ2-4; V gene: TRBV6-5; CDR3 length: 15; CDR3 protein: CASSLSHRGKNIQYF; CDR3 DNA: TGTGCCAGCAGTCTCTCTCACAGGGGGAAAAACATTCAGTACTTC
clone size: NA; D gene: TRBD1; J gene: TRBJ2-3; V gene: TRBV9; CDR3 length: 14; CDR3 protein: CASNPTGYADTQYF; CDR3 DNA: TGTGCCAGCAACCCGACAGGGTACGCAGATACGCAGTATTTT
clone size: NA; D gene: NA; J gene: TRBJ2-2; V gene: TRBV20-1; CDR3 length: 14; CDR3 protein: CSASTGVHTGELFF; CDR3 DNA: TGCAGTGCTAGTACCGGGGTACACACCGGGGAGCTGTTTTTT
clone size: NA; D gene: TRBD2; J gene: TRBJ2-7; V gene: TRBV7-8; CDR3 length: 16; CDR3 protein: CASSFSSGGESYEQYF; CDR3 DNA: TGTGCCAGCAGCTTCTCTAGCGGGGGAGAATCCTACGAGCAGTACTTC
clone size: NA; D gene: TRBD1; J gene: TRBJ1-4; V gene: TRBV7-9; CDR3 length: 16; CDR3 protein: CASSYGPGQVETKLFF; CDR3 DNA: TGTGCCAGCAGCTACGGCCCCGGACAGGTAGAGACGAAACTGTTTTTT
clone size: NA; D gene: NA; J gene: TRBJ1-2; V gene: TRBV2; CDR3 length: 13; CDR3 protein: CASTSGPNYGYTF; CDR3 DNA: TGTGCCAGCACCTCAGGGCCGAACTATGGCTACACCTTC
clone size: NA; D gene: NA; J gene: TRBJ1-4; V gene: TRBV4-2; CDR3 length: 15; CDR3 protein: CASSQDRTANEKLFF; CDR3 DNA: TGTGCCAGCAGCCAAGATCGGACAGCTAATGAAAAACTGTTTTTT
clone size: few; D gene: TRBD1; J gene: TRBJ2-7; V gene: TRBV28; CDR3 length: 15; CDR3 protein: CASSLPGTDPYEQYF; CDR3 DNA: TGTGCCAGCAGTTTACCCGGGACAGATCCCTACGAGCAGTACTTC
clone size: NA; D gene: TRBD1; J gene: TRBJ1-2; V gene: TRBV15; CDR3 length: 14; CDR3 protein: CATSKDRVRDGYTF; CDR3 DNA: TGTGCCACCAGCAAAGACAGGGTTCGGGATGGCTACACCTTC
clone size: NA; D gene: NA; J gene: TRBJ1-4; V gene: TRBV7-9; CDR3 length: 12; CDR3 protein: CASSTGGEKLFF; CDR3 DNA: TGTGCCAGCAGCACCGGCGGTGAAAAACTGTTTTTT
clone size: NA; D gene: TRBD2; J gene: TRBJ2-5; V gene: TRBV5-6; CDR3 length: 14; CDR3 protein: CASTRAGGVETQYF; CDR3 DNA: TGTGCCAGCACCCGCGCGGGGGGCGTCGAGACCCAGTACTTC
clone size: NA; D gene: TRBD1; J gene: TRBJ2-7; V gene: TRBV6-5; CDR3 length: 13; CDR3 protein: CASSRGRGYEQYF; CDR3 DNA: TGTGCCAGCAGTCGGGGCAGGGGGTACGAGCAGTACTTC
clone size: NA; D gene: NA; J gene: TRBJ1-5; V gene: TRBV30; CDR3 length: 13; CDR3 protein: CAWSVQNREPQHF; CDR3 DNA: TGTGCCTGGAGTGTTCAAAACCGGGAGCCCCAGCATTTT
clone size: NA; D gene: TRBD2; J gene: TRBJ2-5; V gene: TRBV6-1; CDR3 length: 17; CDR3 protein: CASSGTSGSRIQETQYF; CDR3 DNA: TGTGCCAGCAGTGGGACTAGCGGATCTAGGATACAAGAGACCCAGTACTTC
clone size: NA; D gene: TRBD1; J gene: TRBJ2-7; V gene: TRBV28; CDR3 length: 15; CDR3 protein: CASRKTGTAFGEQYF; CDR3 DNA: TGTGCCAGCAGGAAAACCGGGACAGCCTTCGGGGAGCAGTACTTC
clone size: NA; D gene: NA; J gene: TRBJ1-2; V gene: TRBV19; CDR3 length: 16; CDR3 protein: CASKIGRRQGLYGYTF; CDR3 DNA: TGTGCCAGTAAAATCGGTAGGAGGCAGGGGCTTTATGGCTACACCTTC
clone size: NA; D gene: NA; J gene: TRBJ2-7; V gene: TRBV2; CDR3 length: 11; CDR3 protein: CASSTYTEQYF; CDR3 DNA: TGTGCCAGCAGTACATACACCGAGCAGTACTTC
clone size: NA; D gene: TRBD2; J gene: TRBJ2-1; V gene: TRBV4-1; CDR3 length: 15; CDR3 protein: CASSQVTSGGDEQFF; CDR3 DNA: TGCGCCAGCAGCCAAGTAACTAGCGGGGGCGATGAGCAGTTCTTC
clone size: NA; D gene: NA; J gene: TRBJ1-2; V gene: TRBV5-1; CDR3 length: 12; CDR3 protein: CASSQNSGGYTF; CDR3 DNA: TGCGCCAGCAGCCAGAATTCAGGTGGCTACACCTTC
clone size: NA; D gene: NA; J gene: TRBJ1-2; V gene: TRBV6-5; CDR3 length: 13; CDR3 protein: CASSYPGLNGYTF; CDR3 DNA: TGTGCCAGCAGTTACCCGGGGTTGAATGGCTACACCTTC
clone size: NA; D gene: NA; J gene: TRBJ1-1; V gene: TRBV28; CDR3 length: 14; CDR3 protein: CASSLGTPNTEAFF; CDR3 DNA: TGTGCCAGCAGTCTGGGGACACCCAACACTGAAGCTTTCTTT
clone size: NA; D gene: TRBD1; J gene: TRBJ1-3; V gene: TRBV28; CDR3 length: 14; CDR3 protein: CASSGDRFRNTIYF; CDR3 DNA: TGTGCCAGCAGCGGGGACAGGTTCAGAAACACCATATATTTT
clone size: NA; D gene: NA; J gene: TRBJ1-5; V gene: TRBV24-1; CDR3 length: 17; CDR3 protein: CATSDFLPVYSNQPQHF; CDR3 DNA: TGTGCCACCAGTGATTTCTTGCCAGTATATAGCAATCAGCCCCAGCATTTT
clone size: once; D gene: NA; J gene: TRBJ1-2; V gene: TRBV6-1; CDR3 length: 13; CDR3 protein: CASSEGQGYGYTF; CDR3 DNA: TGTGCCAGCAGTGAAGGCCAGGGGTACGGCTACACCTTC
clone size: NA; D gene: NA; J gene: TRBJ2-4; V gene: TRBV30; CDR3 length: 12; CDR3 protein: CALRGAKNIQYF; CDR3 DNA: TGTGCCTTACGGGGAGCCAAAAACATTCAGTACTTC
clone size: NA; D gene: NA; J gene: TRBJ1-5; V gene: TRBV27; CDR3 length: 15; CDR3 protein: CASRVGGRGFQPQHF; CDR3 DNA: TGTGCCAGCAGGGTCGGGGGGCGAGGGTTTCAGCCCCAGCATTTT
clone size: NA; D gene: TRBD1; J gene: TRBJ1-3; V gene: TRBV10-1; CDR3 length: 14; CDR3 protein: CASSDRDRGWGLYF; CDR3 DNA: TGCGCCAGCAGTGACCGGGACAGGGGGTGGGGGCTATATTTT